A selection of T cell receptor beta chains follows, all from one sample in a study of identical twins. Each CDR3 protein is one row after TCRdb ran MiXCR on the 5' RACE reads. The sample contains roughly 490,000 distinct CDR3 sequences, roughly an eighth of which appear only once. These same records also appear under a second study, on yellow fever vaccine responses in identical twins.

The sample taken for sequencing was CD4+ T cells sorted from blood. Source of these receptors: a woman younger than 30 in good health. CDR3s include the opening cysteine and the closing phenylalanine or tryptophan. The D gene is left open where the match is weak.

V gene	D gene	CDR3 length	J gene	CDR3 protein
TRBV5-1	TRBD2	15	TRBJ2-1	CASSSGLAARNEQFF
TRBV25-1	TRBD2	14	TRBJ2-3	CASSPSGVADTQYF
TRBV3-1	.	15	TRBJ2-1	CASSHGRGPSSEQFF
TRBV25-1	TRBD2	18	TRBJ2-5	CASSELGREGLGKETQYF
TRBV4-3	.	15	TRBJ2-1	CASSQETAYYNEQFF
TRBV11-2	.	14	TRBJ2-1	CASSGAVSYNEQFF
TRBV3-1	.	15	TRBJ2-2	CASSQISAGTGELFF
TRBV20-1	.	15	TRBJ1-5	CSASREGYSNQPQHF
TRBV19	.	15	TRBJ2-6	CASSSAGAGANVLTF
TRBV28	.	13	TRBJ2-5	CASSLGLQETQYF
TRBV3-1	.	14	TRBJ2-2	CASSRGPSEGELFF
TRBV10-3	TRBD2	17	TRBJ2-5	CAISERFLAGAQETQYF
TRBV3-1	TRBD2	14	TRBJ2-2	CASSHSGAAGELFF
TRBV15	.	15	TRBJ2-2	CATSDLRANTGELFF
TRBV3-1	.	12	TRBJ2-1	CASRGIRDEQFF
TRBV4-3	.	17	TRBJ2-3	CASSQVSAPEGPYTQYF
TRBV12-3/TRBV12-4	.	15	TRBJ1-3	CASSLPFLSGNTIYF
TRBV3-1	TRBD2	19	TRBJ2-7	CASSQGFTRTSGSLYEQYF
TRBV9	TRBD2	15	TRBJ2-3	CASSVTSGATDTQYF
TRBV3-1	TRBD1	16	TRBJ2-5	CASSQGQGLDQETQYF
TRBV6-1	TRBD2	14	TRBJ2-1	CASKIAGEYNEQFF
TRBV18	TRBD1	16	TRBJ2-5	CASSPLPGTVQETQYF
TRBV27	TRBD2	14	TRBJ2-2	CASSGTRGTGELFF
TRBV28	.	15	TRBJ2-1	CASSLGGAPRNEQFF
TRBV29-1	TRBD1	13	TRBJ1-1	CSVLTGSNTEAFF
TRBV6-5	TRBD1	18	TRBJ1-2	CASSFVLGQGSGGYGYTF
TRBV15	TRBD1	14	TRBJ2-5	CATSARGGVETQYF
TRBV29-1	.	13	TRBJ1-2	CSVVVRADYGYTF
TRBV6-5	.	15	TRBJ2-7	CASSYHLDRAYEQYF
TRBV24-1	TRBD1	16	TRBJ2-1	CATSDPSGTAYNEQFF
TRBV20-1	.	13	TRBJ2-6	CSAKNSGANVLTF
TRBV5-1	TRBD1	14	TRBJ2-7	CASSLIPTGGEQYF
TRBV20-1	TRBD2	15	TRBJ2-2	CSARLAGGNTGELFF
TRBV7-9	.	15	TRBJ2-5	CASSLRGVRQETQYF
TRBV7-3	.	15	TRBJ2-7	CASSALERLSYEQYF
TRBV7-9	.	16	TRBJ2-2	CASGRSSRANTGELFF
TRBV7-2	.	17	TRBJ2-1	CASSLGLFRGFNNEQFF
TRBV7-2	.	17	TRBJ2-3	CASSMSGRTSSTDTQYF
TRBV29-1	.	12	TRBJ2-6	CSVIKGGDVLTF
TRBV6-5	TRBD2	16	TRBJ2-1	CASSSRTSGGYNEQFF
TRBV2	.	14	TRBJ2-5	CASSEGVAIETQYF
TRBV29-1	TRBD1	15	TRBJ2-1	CSVERWGQGTNEQFF
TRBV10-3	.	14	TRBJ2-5	CAISEGRGLETQYF
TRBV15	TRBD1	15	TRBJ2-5	CATSQGQGAEETQYF
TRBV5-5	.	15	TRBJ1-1	CASSLALTRETEAFF
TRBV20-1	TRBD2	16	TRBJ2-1	CSARDPTSGRIYEQFF
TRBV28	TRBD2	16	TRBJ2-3	CASSSALRGGTDTQYF
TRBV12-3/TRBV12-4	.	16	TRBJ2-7	CASSLVIRTGSYEQYF